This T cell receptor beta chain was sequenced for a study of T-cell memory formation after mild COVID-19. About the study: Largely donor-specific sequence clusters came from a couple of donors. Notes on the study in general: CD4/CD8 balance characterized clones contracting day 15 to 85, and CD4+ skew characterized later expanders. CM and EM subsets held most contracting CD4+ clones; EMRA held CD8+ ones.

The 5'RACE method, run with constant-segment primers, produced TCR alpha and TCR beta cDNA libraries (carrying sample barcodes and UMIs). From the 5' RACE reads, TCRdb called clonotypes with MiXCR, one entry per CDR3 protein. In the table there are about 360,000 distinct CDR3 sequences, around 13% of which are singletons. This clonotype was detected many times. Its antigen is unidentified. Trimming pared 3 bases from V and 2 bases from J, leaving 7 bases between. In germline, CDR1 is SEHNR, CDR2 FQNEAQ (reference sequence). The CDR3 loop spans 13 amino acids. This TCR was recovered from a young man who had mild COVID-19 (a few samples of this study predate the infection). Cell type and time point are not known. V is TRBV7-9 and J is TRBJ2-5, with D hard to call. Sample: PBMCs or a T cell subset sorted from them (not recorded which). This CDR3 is CASSFPGQETQYF. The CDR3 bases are TGTGCCAGCAGCTTCCCAGGACAAGAGACCCAGTACTTC. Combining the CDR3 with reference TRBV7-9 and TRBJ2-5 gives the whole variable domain DTGVSQNPRHKITKRGQNVTFRCDPISEHNRLYWYRQTLGQGPEFLTYFQNEAQLEKSRLLSDRFSAERPKGSFSTLEIQRTEQGDSAMYLCASSFPGQETQYFGPGTRLLVL.